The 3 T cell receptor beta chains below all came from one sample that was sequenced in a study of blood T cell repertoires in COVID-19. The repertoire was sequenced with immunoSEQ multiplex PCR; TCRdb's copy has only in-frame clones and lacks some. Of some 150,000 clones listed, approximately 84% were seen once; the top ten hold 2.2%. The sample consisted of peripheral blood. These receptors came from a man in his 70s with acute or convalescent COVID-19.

CDR3 nucleotides: TGTGCCAGCAGCACCAATTTAGTTCGATATAATTCACCCCTCCACTTT. The encoded protein is CASSTNLVRYNSPLHF. The chain uses TRBV28 and TRBJ1-6; D is unresolved. The CDR3 covers 16 residues. The germline gives CDR1 MDHEN, CDR2 SYDVKM. Trimming took 6 bases from V and 4 from J, leaving 16 bases between them.

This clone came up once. The CDR3 region is CASRNPDRPDTQYF. The CDR3 nucleotides read TGTGCCAGCAGGAACCCGGACAGGCCAGATACGCAGTATTTT. The chain carries TRBV28 and TRBJ2-3, with 7 bases lining up with TRBD1. V dropped 6 bases and J dropped 4; count of bases not matched to a gene: 7. Germline V lookup: CDR1 MDHEN, CDR2 SYDVKM. The CDR3 contains 14 residues.

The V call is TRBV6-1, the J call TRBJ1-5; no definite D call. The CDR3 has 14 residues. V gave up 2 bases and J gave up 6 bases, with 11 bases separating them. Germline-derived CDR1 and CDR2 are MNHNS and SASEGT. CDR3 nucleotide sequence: TGTGCCAGCAGTGAATCAGGTTCTGGTCAGCCCCAGCATTTT. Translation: CASSESGSGQPQHF.